This is a list of T cell receptor beta chains from one sample in a study of OX40 agonist ivuxolimab in advanced cancers. The table came from immunoSEQ multiplex PCR; TCRdb's copy has only in-frame clones and leaves some out. Here the sample spans some 44,000 clones, around 86% being singletons. Here the sequenced sample was CD4+ or CD8+ T cells sorted from blood, taken in a trial of the OX40 agonist ivuxolimab. These receptors all stem from an adult with an advanced solid tumor such as melanoma, head and neck, liver or kidney cancer. Both conserved end residues are part of each CDR3. The D gene is left open where the match is weak. The size entry is marked missing in some rows and otherwise reads once, few, many or a size class.

cdr3_nt,cdr3_aa,j_call,clone_size,d_call,v_call
TGTGCCAGCAGTGACCCTCCGGGACGGGCTTTTTTCGCTACGCACTTC,CASSDPPGRAFFATHF,TRBJ2-7,-,-,TRBV2
TGTGCCAGCAGCTCAGATGTGAGGGACCAGCCCCAGCATTTT,CASSSDVRDQPQHF,TRBJ1-5,-,-,TRBV7-9
TGTGCCAGCAGTTACCTCGGACAGGGCAATTCACCCCTCCACTTT,CASSYLGQGNSPLHF,TRBJ1-6,-,TRBD1,TRBV6-6
TGTGCCAGCAGCTTCTCTAGTGAAAAACTGTTTTTT,CASSFSSEKLFF,TRBJ1-4,-,-,TRBV7-9
TGCGCCAGCAGCGGGGGGACTAGCCAAGAGACCCAGTACTTC,CASSGGTSQETQYF,TRBJ2-5,-,TRBD2,TRBV5-1
TGTGCCTGGAAACGCCCTAGCGGCGTCCTCAATGAGCAGTTCTTC,CAWKRPSGVLNEQFF,TRBJ2-1,-,TRBD2,TRBV30
TGTGCCAGCCATGGGGGGGCCTACGAGCAGTACTTC,CASHGGAYEQYF,TRBJ2-7,once,TRBD2,TRBV6-6
TGTGCCAGCAGCCAAGGGGGGGCCTGGCGAACCGGGGAGCTGTTTTTT,CASSQGGAWRTGELFF,TRBJ2-2,-,-,TRBV4-2
TGTGCCAGCAGCACCGGGACTTCGAGGAATGAGCAGTTCTTC,CASSTGTSRNEQFF,TRBJ2-1,-,-,TRBV5-4
TGTGCCAGCAGTGAAGAGGTGGGGCAGCCCCAGCATTTT,CASSEEVGQPQHF,TRBJ1-5,few,-,TRBV2
TGTGCCAGCAGTGAAGACAGGTCGGATCAGCCCCAGCATTTT,CASSEDRSDQPQHF,TRBJ1-5,-,-,TRBV2
TGTGCCAGCAGCTTGGCCCCCCAGGGAATTTCAACGACTAATGAAAAACTGTTTTTT,CASSLAPQGISTTNEKLFF,TRBJ1-4,-,-,TRBV5-6
TGTGCCAGCAGTGAGGGTAGCGGGATTGGCAATGAGCAGTTCTTC,CASSEGSGIGNEQFF,TRBJ2-1,-,TRBD2,TRBV2
TGTGCCAGAAGCTTAGGTTCGGGAGGGCGGACTGAAGCTTTCTTT,CARSLGSGGRTEAFF,TRBJ1-1,-,-,TRBV7-5
TGTGCCACCAGCAGAGCCCCTACCACTAGCGGGGGTTGGTCAGATACGCAGTATTTT,CATSRAPTTSGGWSDTQYF,TRBJ2-3,-,TRBD2,TRBV15
TGTGCCAGCAGTTTCGACAGAAACACCGGGGAGCTGTTTTTT,CASSFDRNTGELFF,TRBJ2-2,-,-,TRBV6-6
TGTGCCAGCAGCCCTGAGACTGGAGGAATCTATGGCTACACCTTC,CASSPETGGIYGYTF,TRBJ1-2,-,-,TRBV5-5